This TCR beta chain was recorded in a study of early T cells in non-severe SARS-CoV-2 infection. This clonotype was seen many times. Germline values: CDR1 SGHAT, CDR2 FQNNGV. The germline V and J ends were trimmed by 6 bases and 8 bases, with 20 bases remaining between them. CDR3 length: 15 residues. The TCR library protocol attached unique molecular identifiers to the individual cDNA molecules. TCRdb ran MiXCR on the 5' RACE reads and lists one entry per CDR3 protein. Of 66,000 or so distinct CDR3 sequences listed, about 10% are singletons. The sequence was obtained from an adult who was a healthcare worker with PCR-confirmed SARS-CoV-2 infection or an uninfected control (not recorded which). The V gene is TRBV11-2, the J gene TRBJ2-4; D possibly uses TRBD1 or TRBD2 (6 bases each). Sample: whole blood. CDR3 protein: CASSRITGAPDIQYF. The CDR3 region has the DNA TGTGCCAGCAGTCGCATCACGGGGGCACCGGACATTCAGTACTTC.